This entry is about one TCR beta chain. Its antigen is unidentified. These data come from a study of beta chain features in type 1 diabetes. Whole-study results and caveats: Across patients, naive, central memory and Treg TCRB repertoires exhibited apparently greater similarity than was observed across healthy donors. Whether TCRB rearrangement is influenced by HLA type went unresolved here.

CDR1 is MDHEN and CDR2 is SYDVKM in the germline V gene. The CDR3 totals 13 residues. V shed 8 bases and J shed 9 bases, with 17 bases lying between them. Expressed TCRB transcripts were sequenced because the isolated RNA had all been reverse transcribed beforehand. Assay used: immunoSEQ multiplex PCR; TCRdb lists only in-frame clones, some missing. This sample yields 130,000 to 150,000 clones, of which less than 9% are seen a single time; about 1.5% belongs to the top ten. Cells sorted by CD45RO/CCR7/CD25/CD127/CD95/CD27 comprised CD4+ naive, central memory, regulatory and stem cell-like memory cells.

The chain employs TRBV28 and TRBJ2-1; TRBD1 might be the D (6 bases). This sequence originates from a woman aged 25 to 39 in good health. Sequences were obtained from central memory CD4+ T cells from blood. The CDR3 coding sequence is TGTGCCAGCCGGCTACCCAGGGGTGGTGAGCAGTTCTTC. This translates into CASRLPRGGEQFF.